This is a list of T cell receptor beta chains from one sample in a study of shared clonotypes between healthy human individuals. Assay: immunoSEQ multiplex PCR; the TCRdb copy retains only in-frame clones and omits some. The repertoire holds around 2.5 million clones, with approximately 93% as singletons. Sequences were obtained from naive CD4+ T cells from PBMCs. Source of these receptors: a man aged 18 to 35 in good health. Some clones in this sample may be carry-over from other donors' samples. CDR3s include the opening cysteine and the closing phenylalanine or tryptophan. D genes are given only for firm matches. For some rows the clone size is stated as once, few or many, or as a class when expanded; others skip it.

V	length	D	size	J	CDR3	DNA
TRBV28	15	TRBD1	.	TRBJ1-2	CASSLQGAVRYGYTF	TGTGCCAGCAGTTTACAGGGGGCTGTTCGATATGGCTACACCTTC
TRBV27	14	.	.	TRBJ1-3	CASSPYQGFNTIYF	TGTGCCAGCAGTCCTTACCAGGGGTTCAACACCATATATTTT
TRBV7-3	15	TRBD2	few	TRBJ2-2	CASSPGLARTGELFF	TGTGCCAGCAGCCCAGGACTAGCGAGGACCGGGGAGCTGTTTTTT
TRBV11-2	14	.	.	TRBJ1-1	CASSQPGWATEAFF	TGTGCCAGCAGCCAACCGGGGTGGGCCACTGAAGCTTTCTTT
TRBV18	13	.	.	TRBJ2-5	CASSPGGGETQYF	TGTGCCAGCTCACCTGGAGGGGGGGAGACCCAGTACTTC
TRBV6-5	14	TRBD1	.	TRBJ2-5	CASSYGRGRETQYF	TGTGCCAGCAGTTACGGCAGGGGGCGGGAGACCCAGTACTTC
TRBV5-4	13	.	.	TRBJ2-7	CASSFNSGDEQYF	TGTGCCAGCAGCTTTAATAGTGGGGACGAGCAGTACTTC
TRBV11-3	12	.	.	TRBJ1-2	CASSLDLGRPTF	TGTGCCAGCAGCTTAGATTTGGGCCGTCCCACCTTC
TRBV5-1	16	.	.	TRBJ2-2	CASSLESGAGTGELFF	TGCGCCAGCAGCTTGGAGTCAGGGGCCGGCACCGGGGAGCTGTTTTTT
TRBV6-5	15	TRBD2	.	TRBJ2-7	CASSSYSGRGYEQYF	TGTGCCAGCAGTTCCTATAGCGGGAGGGGGTACGAGCAGTACTTC
TRBV5-1	15	.	.	TRBJ1-1	CASNPNAGQNTEAFF	TGCGCCAGCAACCCCAATGCCGGACAGAACACTGAAGCTTTCTTT
TRBV7-2	14	.	.	TRBJ2-7	CASSLVGVAYEQYF	TGTGCCAGCAGCTTAGTAGGGGTCGCCTACGAGCAGTACTTC
TRBV5-1	14	.	.	TRBJ2-7	CASSLAAGGYEQYF	TGCGCCAGCAGCTTGGCCGCAGGGGGGTACGAGCAGTACTTC
TRBV6-5	13	TRBD2	.	TRBJ2-7	CASSSGSRYEQYF	TGTGCCAGCAGTAGCGGGAGCCGCTACGAGCAGTACTTC
TRBV9	15	.	.	TRBJ1-2	CASGALPLTNYGYTF	TGTGCCAGCGGGGCCCTACCGTTAACTAACTATGGCTACACCTTC
TRBV9	16	TRBD2	once	TRBJ2-3	CASSGSGTSVVDTQYF	TGTGCCAGCAGCGGGTCTGGGACTAGCGTGGTAGATACGCAGTATTTT
TRBV28	12	.	.	TRBJ2-7	CASISSSYEQYF	TGTGCCAGCATATCTAGCTCCTACGAGCAGTACTTC
TRBV7-9	14	TRBD1	.	TRBJ2-7	CASSFRDRAYEQYF	TGTGCCAGCAGTTTCCGGGACAGAGCCTACGAGCAGTACTTC
TRBV28	12	.	.	TRBJ1-2	CASSSGGYGYTF	TGTGCCAGCAGTAGCGGGGGTTATGGCTACACCTTC
TRBV6-4	16	TRBD2	.	TRBJ2-1	CASSDEGTSGSNEQFF	TGTGCCAGCAGCGACGAAGGGACTAGCGGGTCCAATGAGCAGTTCTTC
TRBV30	13	.	few	TRBJ1-1	CAWSVHGPTEAFF	TGTGCCTGGAGTGTACATGGACCCACTGAAGCTTTCTTT
TRBV10-2	15	.	.	TRBJ1-5	CASSRVGYGNQPQHF	TGCGCCAGCAGTAGGGTGGGTTATGGCAATCAGCCCCAGCATTTT
TRBV19	16	TRBD1	.	TRBJ1-6	CASSILGQGALFPLHF	TGTGCCAGTAGTATTCTGGGACAGGGGGCATTATTCCCCCTCCACTTT
TRBV11-2	19	TRBD2	.	TRBJ2-1	CASSLRGLAGADSYNEQFF	TGTGCCAGCAGCTTACGAGGACTAGCGGGAGCCGATTCCTACAATGAGCAGTTCTTC